The rows below give T cell receptor beta chains drawn from one sample of a study of T cells in localized non-small cell lung cancer. This table comes from immunoSEQ multiplex PCR, and its TCRdb copy is limited to in-frame clones, with some not included. The repertoire consists of 2,700 or so clones, with around a quarter occurring once and the leading ten covering approximately 12%. Source: lung tumor tissue, taken before any cancer treatment. Receptors were obtained from a man aged 18 to 49 with stage I lung adenocarcinoma. The CDR3 runs from the conserved cysteine through the conserved F or W. D genes are given only for firm matches. Clone size is stated in some rows and not others, as once, few, many or a class when expanded.

CSVTGQGATNNYGYTF,TGCAGCGTGACAGGACAGGGGGCTACCAATAACTATGGCTACACCTTC,TRBD1,TRBV29-1,TRBJ1-2,-
CASSEGWAGVSNEQYF,TGTGCCAGCAGTGAAGGGTGGGCAGGGGTGTCTAACGAGCAGTACTTC,-,TRBV6-1,TRBJ2-7,-
CASSPGASGGYEQYF,TGTGCCAGCTCACCGGGAGCTAGCGGGGGGTACGAGCAGTACTTC,TRBD2,TRBV18,TRBJ2-7,once
CAWSRGGSNQPQHF,TGTGCCTGGAGTCGGGGGGGAAGCAATCAGCCCCAGCATTTT,-,TRBV30,TRBJ1-5,few
CASSYGTGGYEQYF,TGTGCCAGCAGTTACGGGACAGGGGGCTACGAGCAGTACTTC,TRBD1,TRBV6-8,TRBJ2-7,-
CASQRGLNTGELFF,TGTGCCAGCCAGCGGGGGTTGAACACCGGGGAGCTGTTTTTT,TRBD2,TRBV11-3,TRBJ2-2,medium-sized
CSVERDRGYEQYF,TGCAGCGTTGAAAGGGACAGGGGCTACGAGCAGTACTTC,TRBD1,TRBV29-1,TRBJ2-7,few
CASSFFRGRGLREQYF,TGTGCCAGCAGCTTTTTTCGCGGCAGGGGGTTGCGCGAGCAGTACTTC,TRBD1,TRBV14,TRBJ2-7,once
CASSFAGRYYGYTF,TGTGCCAGCAGCTTTGCCGGACGGTACTATGGCTACACCTTC,-,TRBV11-3,TRBJ1-2,few
CACPGRGNYGYTF,TGTGCCTGCCCGGGCAGGGGTAACTATGGCTACACCTTC,-,TRBV30,TRBJ1-2,-
CAWSRLGAAGNTIYF,TGTGCCTGGAGCCGGTTGGGGGCAGCTGGAAACACCATATATTTT,-,TRBV30,TRBJ1-3,-
CASSLESGTENTEAFF,TGCGCCAGCAGCTTAGAGTCCGGGACGGAGAACACTGAAGCTTTCTTT,-,TRBV5-1,TRBJ1-1,-
CASISSGNTIYF,TGTGCCAGCATATCCTCTGGAAACACCATATATTTT,-,TRBV25-1,TRBJ1-3,-
CASSSTGTRVSYNEQFF,TGTGCCAGCAGCTCCACAGGGACGCGGGTCTCCTACAATGAGCAGTTCTTC,-,TRBV11-3,TRBJ2-1,few
CASSPRDRGTYNEQFF,TGCGCCAGCAGCCCCCGGGACAGGGGGACCTACAATGAGCAGTTCTTC,TRBD1,TRBV5-1,TRBJ2-1,-
CASSPGGGGLVRGYTF,TGTGCCAGCAGCCCCGGCGGGGGCGGGTTGGTTCGTGGCTACACCTTC,-,TRBV11-3,TRBJ1-2,few
CASRDIWNTEAFF,TGTGCCAGCAGGGACATATGGAACACTGAAGCTTTCTTT,-,TRBV28,TRBJ1-1,few
CSVEETGGYGYTF,TGCAGCGTTGAAGAGACAGGGGGCTATGGCTACACCTTC,TRBD1,TRBV29-1,TRBJ1-2,once
CASSTGTLQETQYF,TGTGCCAGCAGCACGGGGACACTTCAAGAGACCCAGTACTTC,-,TRBV9,TRBJ2-5,-
CASRTGEFADTQYF,TGTGCCAGCAGAACCGGGGAGTTCGCAGATACGCAGTATTTT,-,TRBV6-8,TRBJ2-3,-
CASRRGRTSSYNSPLHF,TGCGCCAGCAGGAGGGGACGGACGAGCTCCTATAATTCACCCCTCCACTTT,-,TRBV23-1,TRBJ1-6,-
CASSPKQGAYEQYF,TGTGCCAGCTCACCAAAACAGGGTGCCTACGAGCAGTACTTC,-,TRBV18,TRBJ2-7,once
CASSAAGEGNQPQHF,TGTGCCAGCAGCGCAGCTGGGGAAGGCAATCAGCCCCAGCATTTT,-,TRBV6-8,TRBJ1-5,medium-sized
CASINGVDLGTEKLFF,TGTGCCAGCATCAACGGGGTGGATCTCGGCACTGAAAAACTGTTTTTT,-,TRBV12-5,TRBJ1-4,-
CASNRDRNSPLHF,TGTGCCAGTAATCGGGACAGGAATTCACCCCTCCACTTT,TRBD1,TRBV19,TRBJ1-6,few
CASSSTGSPSNTEAFF,TGTGCCAGCAGCTCGACAGGGTCCCCATCGAACACTGAAGCTTTCTTT,TRBD1,TRBV11-3,TRBJ1-1,many
CASSVDLVSSYNSPLHF,TGTGCCAGCAGCGTAGACCTCGTTAGCTCCTATAATTCACCCCTCCACTTT,-,TRBV9,TRBJ1-6,few
CASSVLGGVTDTQYF,TGTGCCAGCAGCGTGCTCGGGGGCGTCACAGATACGCAGTATTTT,-,TRBV11-3,TRBJ2-3,few
CASTDRKSSYNEQFF,TGTGCCAGCACCGACCGAAAGAGCTCCTACAATGAGCAGTTCTTC,-,TRBV6-8,TRBJ2-1,few
CASSFGDTYTDTQYF,TGCGCCAGCAGCTTTGGTGACACCTACACAGATACGCAGTATTTT,-,TRBV5-1,TRBJ2-3,few
CASSEAPQRVGSISNQPQHF,TGTGCCAGCAGTGAAGCGCCCCAAAGAGTAGGATCGATTAGCAATCAGCCCCAGCATTTT,-,TRBV6-1,TRBJ1-5,-
CASSLFFGTSGGHEQFF,TGTGCCAGCAGCTTATTTTTCGGGACTAGCGGGGGGCATGAGCAGTTCTTC,TRBD2,TRBV11-3,TRBJ2-1,few
CATSRGEGGKTEAFF,TGTGCCACCAGCAGGGGGGAAGGGGGCAAAACTGAAGCTTTCTTT,TRBD1,TRBV15,TRBJ1-1,-
CASRYSDRPNSPLHF,TGTGCCAGCAGGTACTCGGACAGACCAAATTCACCCCTCCACTTT,-,TRBV11-3,TRBJ1-6,-
CAWILPGGLGNSPLHF,TGTGCCTGGATCCTCCCGGGGGGGCTGGGTAATTCACCCCTCCACTTT,-,TRBV30,TRBJ1-6,-
CASSLGTGGDQEAFF,TGCGCCAGCAGCTTGGGGACAGGAGGCGACCAAGAAGCTTTCTTT,TRBD1,TRBV5-1,TRBJ1-1,once
CASSQGPTNEKLFF,TGTGCCAGCAGCCAGGGACCGACGAATGAAAAACTGTTTTTT,-,TRBV11-3,TRBJ1-4,few
CASSKDLLPEQFF,TGTGCCAGTAGTAAGGATCTTCTACCTGAGCAGTTCTTC,-,TRBV19,TRBJ2-1,-
CASSLRRSPSTDTQYF,TGTGCCAGCAGCTTGAGGCGGTCCCCTAGCACAGATACGCAGTATTTT,-,TRBV7-6,TRBJ2-3,-
CASSTDPGTYTQYF,TGTGCCAGCAGCACCGACCCCGGGACTTACACGCAGTATTTT,-,TRBV11-3,TRBJ2-3,few
CASSPPQRRSNEQFF,TGTGCCAGCAGTCCCCCCCAGAGACGATCTAATGAGCAGTTCTTC,-,TRBV28,TRBJ2-1,-
CASGRPNTGELFF,TGTGCCTCAGGGAGACCGAACACCGGGGAGCTGTTTTTT,-,TRBV19,TRBJ2-2,-
CASTFFPGTGTSTDTQYF,TGTGCCAGCACCTTCTTCCCCGGGACAGGGACCAGCACAGATACGCAGTATTTT,TRBD1,TRBV9,TRBJ2-3,medium-sized
CSVQRQAAYEQYF,TGCAGCGTTCAGCGACAGGCCGCCTACGAGCAGTACTTC,-,TRBV29-1,TRBJ2-7,few
CASRPDRDWGYTF,TGTGCCAGCCGACCGGACAGGGATTGGGGCTACACCTTC,TRBD1,TRBV25-1,TRBJ1-2,-
CAIKGNGSNSPLHF,TGTGCCATCAAGGGGAATGGGAGTAATTCACCCCTCCACTTT,-,TRBV6-8,TRBJ1-6,-
CASSLDRGMGSEAFF,TGTGCCAGCAGCTTGGATCGCGGCATGGGCTCTGAAGCTTTCTTT,-,TRBV11-3,TRBJ1-1,few
CAWIAMGGSAEAFF,TGTGCCTGGATCGCCATGGGAGGGAGCGCTGAAGCTTTCTTT,-,TRBV30,TRBJ1-1,-
CASSIVLPGNSPLHF,TGTGCCAGTAGTATCGTCCTACCGGGTAATTCACCCCTCCACTTT,-,TRBV19,TRBJ1-6,-
CASSLGGFGNQPQHF,TGTGCCAGCAGCTTGGGGGGCTTTGGCAATCAGCCCCAGCATTTT,-,TRBV11-3,TRBJ1-5,-
CASSIGGPSGANVLTF,TGTGCCAGTAGTATAGGAGGACCCTCTGGGGCCAACGTCCTGACTTTC,-,TRBV19,TRBJ2-6,large
CSVQVGMNTEAFF,TGCAGCGTTCAGGTCGGGATGAACACTGAAGCTTTCTTT,-,TRBV29-1,TRBJ1-1,-
CASRVDRVRYEQYF,TGTGCCAGCAGGGTCGACAGGGTGCGCTACGAGCAGTACTTC,TRBD1,TRBV9,TRBJ2-7,once
CASSVSGGASNEQFF,TGTGCCAGCAGCGTAAGCGGGGGGGCCAGCAATGAGCAGTTCTTC,TRBD2,TRBV11-3,TRBJ2-1,-